This T cell receptor (beta chain) originates from a study of blood T cell repertoires in COVID-19. Study as a whole: Samples representing acute and convalescent COVID-19 were sourced from the United States, Italy and Spain. The analysed material was cDNA or gDNA that came from T cells, B-cell-depleted T cells, or PBMCs.

Per the authors' pipeline: Using reference gene primer amplification, nucleated cell counts were estimated. Profiling relied on immunoSEQ multiplex PCR, and the TCRdb table lists in-frame clones only, not all of them. V and J calls plus clone size are reproduced from that table; the DNA served to infer D and trimming. This table has roughly 53,000 clones, 65% to 85% appearing once. CDR3 length equals 16 residues. Germline V gene sequence: CDR1 SGHAT, CDR2 FQNNGV. Trimming cost V 5 bases and J 6 bases; bases outside gene matches: 12. V gene TRBV11-2 combines with J gene TRBJ2-1; 8 bases agree with TRBD2. Sequenced: peripheral blood. The origin of this receptor is an older man with active or convalescent COVID-19. This CDR3 reads CASSPFGAGEVNEQFF. CDR3 in DNA: TGTGCCAGCAGCCCGTTCGGAGCGGGAGAAGTCAATGAGCAGTTCTTC.